The clone carrying this T cell receptor beta chain was seen a few times. The data stem from a study of shared clonotypes between healthy human individuals. Method: immunoSEQ multiplex PCR; TCRdb's copy keeps in-frame clones and lacks some. The sample lists roughly 1,000,000 clones; around 78% were seen once. V lost 2 bases and J 1 base, leaving 11 bases between the germline ends. The CDR3 covers 15 residues. This TCR came from a man between 18 and 29 years old in good health. Some clones in this sample may be carry-over from other donors' samples. This rearrangement joins TRBV23-1 to TRBJ1-1; a weak D match, TRBD1 (5 bases). TRBV23-1 carries the ORF label, with uncertain function. The sample consisted of memory CD4+ T cells from PBMCs. As for subset: CD45RA-negative fraction. This chain's CDR3 is CASSQGQGKNTEAFF. The CDR3 DNA is TGCGCCAGCAGTCAAGGGCAGGGTAAGAACACTGAAGCTTTCTTT.